The rows below give T cell receptor beta chains drawn from one sample of a study of blood T cell repertoires in COVID-19. The method was immunoSEQ multiplex PCR; TCRdb's version includes in-frame clones alone and lacks a portion of them. The top ten clones hold over 0.95% of a sample with roughly 200,000 clones, around 90% of them seen once. Sequencing used PBMCs or T cells enriched from blood (not recorded which). These receptors were collected from a man younger than 45 who had recovered from COVID-19. The CDR3 runs from the conserved cysteine through the conserved F or W. D genes are given only for firm matches. Rows may omit the clone size; those that give it use once, few, many or a size class.

d_gene: TRBD2; j_gene: TRBJ2-5; abundance: .; v_gene: TRBV7-2; CDR3nt: TGTGCCAGCAGACCGGGACTAGCGGGAGAAGAGACCCAGTACTTC; CDR3aa: CASRPGLAGEETQYF
d_gene: TRBD2; j_gene: TRBJ2-3; abundance: .; v_gene: TRBV7-9; CDR3nt: TGTGCCAGCAGCTTAGTGGCTAGCGGGGGGACCGATACGCAGTATTTT; CDR3aa: CASSLVASGGTDTQYF
d_gene: TRBD1; j_gene: TRBJ2-2; abundance: .; v_gene: TRBV5-4; CDR3nt: TGTGCCAGCAGCTTGACTCTACAGGGGGGCACCGGGGAGCTGTTTTTT; CDR3aa: CASSLTLQGGTGELFF
d_gene: TRBD2; j_gene: TRBJ2-3; abundance: .; v_gene: TRBV29-1; CDR3nt: TGCAGCGTTGAAGACCTTCTAGCGGGGGTTAGTACGCAGTATTTT; CDR3aa: CSVEDLLAGVSTQYF
d_gene: TRBD1; j_gene: TRBJ1-1; abundance: .; v_gene: TRBV6-5; CDR3nt: TGTGCCAGCAGCTCGACGACAGGGAGAGCTTTCTTT; CDR3aa: CASSSTTGRAFF
d_gene: TRBD2; j_gene: TRBJ2-3; abundance: .; v_gene: TRBV11-2; CDR3nt: TGTGCCAGCAGCCTCCCAGCGGGGGGGCCGAAAACAGATACGCAGTATTTT; CDR3aa: CASSLPAGGPKTDTQYF
d_gene: TRBD2; j_gene: TRBJ2-2; abundance: .; v_gene: TRBV2; CDR3nt: TGTGCCAGCAGCAGACTAGCGGAGAACACCGGGGAGCTGTTTTTT; CDR3aa: CASSRLAENTGELFF
d_gene: .; j_gene: TRBJ2-5; abundance: .; v_gene: TRBV5-4; CDR3nt: TGTGCCAGCAGCCACACAGGGACCTCCGAAGAGACCCAGTACTTC; CDR3aa: CASSHTGTSEETQYF
d_gene: .; j_gene: TRBJ1-1; abundance: .; v_gene: TRBV9; CDR3nt: TGTGCCAGCAGCCCCGCGGGGGCCCTCACTGAAGCTTTCTTT; CDR3aa: CASSPAGALTEAFF
d_gene: TRBD1; j_gene: TRBJ1-1; abundance: .; v_gene: TRBV10-3; CDR3nt: TGTGCCACCGACAGGGGTAGGAACACTGAAGCTTTCTTT; CDR3aa: CATDRGRNTEAFF
d_gene: .; j_gene: TRBJ1-1; abundance: .; v_gene: TRBV9; CDR3nt: TGTGCCAGCAGCCCTTGGATGCGGACTGAAGCTTTCTTT; CDR3aa: CASSPWMRTEAFF
d_gene: .; j_gene: TRBJ1-1; abundance: .; v_gene: TRBV5-4; CDR3nt: TGTGCCAGCAGCTTTGGGGGGGCGCCAACTGAAGCTTTCTTT; CDR3aa: CASSFGGAPTEAFF
d_gene: TRBD1; j_gene: TRBJ2-4; abundance: .; v_gene: TRBV11-2; CDR3nt: TGTGCCAGCAGCGAGGGGACAGCCTTAGCCAAAAACATTCAGTACTTC; CDR3aa: CASSEGTALAKNIQYF
d_gene: TRBD2; j_gene: TRBJ2-1; abundance: .; v_gene: TRBV5-4; CDR3nt: TGTGCCAGCAGCACACCGGGACTAGCGGGGCCATACAATGAGCAGTTCTTC; CDR3aa: CASSTPGLAGPYNEQFF
d_gene: TRBD1; j_gene: TRBJ2-5; abundance: .; v_gene: TRBV19; CDR3nt: TGTGCCAGTAGTAAGACACAGGGGGCGATAGGTGAGACCCAGTACTTC; CDR3aa: CASSKTQGAIGETQYF
d_gene: .; j_gene: TRBJ2-2; abundance: .; v_gene: TRBV13; CDR3nt: TGTGCCAGCAGCCTGTGGACTGTAAATGGGGAGCTGTTTTTT; CDR3aa: CASSLWTVNGELFF
d_gene: .; j_gene: TRBJ2-7; abundance: .; v_gene: TRBV5-1; CDR3nt: TGCGCCAGCAGTCTTACTCCATACGAGCAGTACTTC; CDR3aa: CASSLTPYEQYF
d_gene: .; j_gene: TRBJ1-4; abundance: .; v_gene: TRBV7-2; CDR3nt: TGTGCCAGCAGCTCGATCGGAACTAATGAAAAACTGTTTTTT; CDR3aa: CASSSIGTNEKLFF
d_gene: .; j_gene: TRBJ1-3; abundance: .; v_gene: TRBV19; CDR3nt: TGTGCCAGTAGTATAGATCTATGGAGCTCTGGAAACACCATATATTTT; CDR3aa: CASSIDLWSSGNTIYF
d_gene: .; j_gene: TRBJ2-1; abundance: .; v_gene: TRBV10-1; CDR3nt: TGCGCCAGCAGTGAGAGGCGCCCGACTAGTGGCTCCTACAATGAGCAGTTCTTC; CDR3aa: CASSERRPTSGSYNEQFF
d_gene: TRBD1; j_gene: TRBJ2-7; abundance: .; v_gene: TRBV4-2; CDR3nt: TGTGCCAGCAGCCAGGCCCCCCGGGACAGCTCCTACGAGCAGTACTTC; CDR3aa: CASSQAPRDSSYEQYF
d_gene: TRBD1; j_gene: TRBJ2-7; abundance: .; v_gene: TRBV9; CDR3nt: TGTGCCAGCTCTAGGACAGGGGAAGAATACGAGCAGTACTTC; CDR3aa: CASSRTGEEYEQYF
d_gene: TRBD2; j_gene: TRBJ2-7; abundance: .; v_gene: TRBV5-1; CDR3nt: TGCGCCAGCAGCATAACTAGCGGGTCCTACGAGCAGTACTTC; CDR3aa: CASSITSGSYEQYF
d_gene: .; j_gene: TRBJ1-1; abundance: once; v_gene: TRBV19; CDR3nt: TGTGCCAGTAGCCGACTCGGCCGTACTGAAGCTTTCTTT; CDR3aa: CASSRLGRTEAFF
d_gene: TRBD1; j_gene: TRBJ2-3; abundance: .; v_gene: TRBV27; CDR3nt: TGTGCCAGCAGCTGGGACAGGGGCTTCCGAGGGGGGCGCGGAGATACGCAGTATTTT; CDR3aa: CASSWDRGFRGGRGDTQYF
d_gene: TRBD1; j_gene: TRBJ1-6; abundance: .; v_gene: TRBV27; CDR3nt: TGTGCCAGCAGCCCCGGGACAGGGGTAGGTTCACCCCTCCACTTT; CDR3aa: CASSPGTGVGSPLHF
d_gene: .; j_gene: TRBJ2-2; abundance: .; v_gene: TRBV5-1; CDR3nt: TGCGCCAGCAGCCTGGAGGGGGGGTACACCGGGGAGCTGTTTTTT; CDR3aa: CASSLEGGYTGELFF
d_gene: .; j_gene: TRBJ1-5; abundance: .; v_gene: TRBV30; CDR3nt: TGTGCCTGGGGCTTAGAGCAGCCCCAGCATTTT; CDR3aa: CAWGLEQPQHF
d_gene: TRBD2; j_gene: TRBJ2-5; abundance: .; v_gene: TRBV13; CDR3nt: TGTGCCAGCAGCTGGACTAGCTGGGAAGAGACCCAGTACTTC; CDR3aa: CASSWTSWEETQYF
d_gene: TRBD2; j_gene: TRBJ2-7; abundance: .; v_gene: TRBV19; CDR3nt: TGTGCCAGTAGTTTGGTAGCGGGAGGTATCGAGCAGTACTTC; CDR3aa: CASSLVAGGIEQYF
d_gene: TRBD1; j_gene: TRBJ1-1; abundance: once; v_gene: TRBV25-1; CDR3nt: TGTGCCAGCAGTGAGCGACAGGGCTTGAACACTGAAGCTTTCTTT; CDR3aa: CASSERQGLNTEAFF
d_gene: .; j_gene: TRBJ1-2; abundance: .; v_gene: TRBV10-3; CDR3nt: TGTGCCATCAGTGAACCCGAACAGGGAACCTATGGCTACACCTTC; CDR3aa: CAISEPEQGTYGYTF